This T cell receptor beta chain is drawn from a study of blood T cells in healthy people across ages. Findings of the study overall: Naive T cell percentage showed a strong correlation with the diversity of TCR beta. When set beside aged donors, long-lived donors presented more naive CD4+ cells and higher diversity.

Combining a sample-barcoded 5' primer with a J-beta primer mix, a second PCR ran for roughly 7 to 12 cycles. TCRdb reprocessed the 5' RACE reads with MiXCR, giving one entry per CDR3 protein. The sample lists roughly 1,500,000 distinct CDR3 sequences; around 42% were seen once. There are a few counts of this clonotype. Antigen specificity is unknown. The V gene lost 1 base and the J gene lost 8 bases, with 5 bases spanning the gap. The CDR3 totals 12 residues. CDR1 and CDR2 (germline): KGHDR, SFDVKD. The study drew donors from healthy Caucasian individuals in Russia aged about 6 to 100. Samples had at least 6.5 million PBMCs isolated from them.

The chain recombines TRBV24-1 with TRBJ2-1; the D is unclear. This sequence was found in a young woman in good health. The sequenced sample consisted of blood. CDR3 residues: CATSDFSDEQFF. DNA for the CDR3: TGTGCCACCAGTGATTTCTCAGATGAGCAGTTCTTC.